What follows are 22 T cell receptor beta chains derived from one specimen sequenced in a study of blood T cell repertoires in COVID-19. Generated by immunoSEQ multiplex PCR, the TCRdb table keeps only in-frame clones and is missing some. Of approximately 5,000 clones listed, 82% are singletons. Source material: peripheral blood. The source is a man in his 70s with active COVID-19.

This chain uses TRBV3-1 (or the pseudogene TRBV3-2) with TRBJ2-5; 7 bases agree with TRBD2. Unmatched junction bases numbered 2, after V lost 5 bases and J lost 2 bases. This CDR3 comprises 13 residues. Germline V gives CDR1 LGHDT, CDR2 YNNKEL (reference sequence). The CDR3 here is CASSTGLQETQYF. CDR3 nucleotide sequence: TGTGCCAGCAGCACGGGACTACAAGAGACCCAGTACTTC.

This chain links TRBV18 with TRBJ2-3, with D perhaps TRBD1 (5 bases). V was trimmed by 2 bases and J by 1 base, leaving 34 bases between them. CDR1 KGHSH and CDR2 LQKENI come from the germline V gene. CDR3 size: 23 residues. CDR3 residues: CASSPNRLYRIPVLCFGTDTQYF. CDR3 nucleotides: TGTGCCAGCTCACCAAACCGGTTGTACAGGATTCCAGTGTTGTGTTTCGGCACAGATACGCAGTATTTT.

The CDR3 DNA reads TGTGCCAGCAGCTTTGGACAGCTCAATGAGCAGTTCTTC. It translates to CASSFGQLNEQFF. The chain employs TRBV6-5 and TRBJ2-1; D may be TRBD1 (6 bases). CDR3 length: 13 residues. The V end lost 6 bases, the J end lost 6 bases, and 12 bases lay between the germline ends. CDR1 is MNHEY, CDR2 SVGAGI, per germline.

The V call is TRBV3-1 (or the pseudogene TRBV3-2), the J call TRBJ2-2, with TRBD1 identical over 7 bases. The CDR3 consists of 16 residues. Germline V CDR1 and CDR2: LGHDT, YNNKEL (reference sequence). V was clipped by 7 bases and J by 0 bases; unmatched bases: 8. As DNA, the CDR3 is TGTGCCAGCAACCCCGCCGGGACAGCGAACACCGGGGAGCTGTTTTTT. It is translated as CASNPAGTANTGELFF.

The chain carries TRBV11-3 and TRBJ1-1; D is undetermined. CDR3 length equals 14 residues. Trimming removed 1 base at V and 2 bases at J, with 8 bases between. The germline gives CDR1 SGHNT, CDR2 YENEEA. The CDR3 region has the DNA TGTGCCAGCAGCTTAGGGGCAGCAAACACTGAAGCTTTCTTT. Its translation: CASSLGAANTEAFF.

As DNA, the CDR3 is TGCAGCGGAGGACAGGGGCGAGCGGGGGAGACCCAGTACTTC. This translates into CSGGQGRAGETQYF. The chain has TRBV29-1 and TRBJ2-5, with 9 bases identical to TRBD1. The CDR3 length is 14 residues. Per the germline V gene, CDR1 is SQVTM and CDR2 is ANQGSEA. Trimming removed 7 bases from V and 5 bases from J; junction bases left unmatched: 11.

The chain combines TRBV10-2 with TRBJ2-7, with 7 bases that match TRBD2. This CDR3 is 17 amino acids long. Trimming took 2 bases from V and 3 from J; bases not matched to a gene: 13. Germline lookup yields CDR1 WSHSY and CDR2 SAAADI. Here the CDR3 DNA reads TGCGCCAGCAGTGAGGAGGGCGCGGGCGGGGGACGCTACGAGCAGTACTTC. Translated: CASSEEGAGGGRYEQYF.

V usage is TRBV5-5 and J usage is TRBJ1-1, with D unclear. The CDR3 runs to 15 residues. V was clipped by 1 base and J by 1 base, with 11 bases between them. CDR1 and CDR2 from the germline V gene are SGHKS and YYEKEE (reference sequence). DNA for the CDR3: TGTGCCAGCAGCTTGCGACTTCGGCCGAACACTGAAGCTTTCTTT. Its protein is CASSLRLRPNTEAFF.

The chain carries TRBV28 and TRBJ2-7; tentative D call: TRBD1 (6 bases). The CDR3 totals 13 residues. The V gene lost 3 bases and the J gene lost 4 bases, with 10 bases spanning the gap. Germline V gives CDR1 MDHEN, CDR2 SYDVKM. The CDR3 sequence: CASSFGQNYEQYF. The CDR3 DNA sequence: TGTGCCAGCAGTTTCGGACAGAATTACGAGCAGTACTTC.

V gene TRBV18 combines with J gene TRBJ1-5, with a possible D match to TRBD1 (5 bases). This CDR3 contains 15 residues. Trimming took off 4 bases at V and 1 base at J, with 11 bases between the two ends. Germline CDR1 reads KGHSH; CDR2 reads LQKENI. CDR3 residues: CASSREGPSNQPQHF. The CDR3 DNA is TGTGCCAGCTCACGGGAGGGACCGAGCAATCAGCCCCAGCATTTT.

The chain joins TRBV9 to TRBJ2-1; 8 bases align to TRBD2. CDR3 length: 16 residues. The ends lost 0 bases at V and 7 bases at J; junction bases unmatched: 9. Germline CDR1 reads SGDLS; CDR2 reads YYNGEE. DNA of the CDR3: TGTGCCAGCAGCGTAGATTCGGGGGGGATGTGGAATGAGCAGTTCTTC. Protein product: CASSVDSGGMWNEQFF.

This CDR3 is CASSLDRGRDQPQHF. Written as DNA, the CDR3 is TGTGCCAGTAGTTTGGACAGGGGGAGGGATCAGCCCCAGCATTTT. The chain joins TRBV19 to TRBJ1-5, with 10 bases fitting TRBD1. Looked up from germline, CDR1 is LNHDA and CDR2 is SQIVND (reference sequence). V shed 5 bases and J 5 bases; nucleotides not matched to a gene: 6. This CDR3 region has 15 residues.

V usage is TRBV4-3 and J usage is TRBJ2-3; 8 nucleotides line up with TRBD1. Germline lookup yields CDR1 LGHNA and CDR2 YSLEER. The CDR3 runs 16 residues. V shed 0 bases, J shed 4 bases, and the junction held 6 bases outside the gene matches. CDR3 nucleotide sequence: TGCGCCAGCAGCCAAGAGGCAGGGGGCGGTGCAGATACGCAGTATTTT. This sequence encodes CASSQEAGGGADTQYF.

CDR3 in DNA: TGCGCCAGCAGCTCCGGACAGCCTGGGGCCAAAAACATTCAGTACTTC. Protein sequence: CASSSGQPGAKNIQYF. The V and J genes are TRBV5-1 and TRBJ2-4; D is perhaps TRBD1 (6 bases). CDR1 and CDR2 from the germline V gene are SGHRS and YFSETQ. V was pared by 3 bases and J by 1 base, with 14 bases between. This CDR3 is built from 16 residues.

V usage is TRBV19 and J usage is TRBJ1-6; TRBD1 agrees at 7 bases. Germline V lookup: CDR1 LNHDA, CDR2 SQIVND (reference sequence). V lost 4 bases and J lost 1; bases outside the gene matches: 4. CDR3 length equals 16 residues. The CDR3 protein is CASSTYRGSYNSPLHF. CDR3 in DNA: TGTGCCAGTAGTACCTACAGGGGTTCCTATAATTCACCCCTCCACTTT.

J is TRBJ2-3 and V is TRBV5-1, with 10 positions matching TRBD2. The CDR3 is 16 residues long. From germline, CDR1 is SGHRS and CDR2 YFSETQ. V shed 0 bases, J shed 6 bases, and the junction held 7 bases outside the gene matches. CDR3 region: CASSLEQRGGGDTQYF. The CDR3 nucleotides are TGCGCCAGCAGCTTGGAGCAGCGGGGGGGCGGGGATACGCAGTATTTT.

This chain connects TRBV7-8 to TRBJ1-5; D might be TRBD1 (6 bases). V lost 5 bases and J 5 bases, leaving 10 bases between the germline ends. CDR3 length equals 13 residues. The germline V gene has CDR1 SGHVS and CDR2 FQNEAQ. Here the CDR3 reads CASSIQGDQPQHF. CDR3 DNA sequence: TGTGCCAGCAGCATACAGGGAGATCAGCCCCAGCATTTT.

The gene calls are TRBV6-5 and TRBJ2-5; 11 positions match TRBD2. The CDR3 runs 15 residues. J gave up 1 base and V 6 bases, and 4 bases lay outside the gene matches. CDR1 is MNHEY and CDR2 is SVGAGI in the germline V gene. For the CDR3, the DNA is TGTGCCAGCAGCTGGGGACTAGCGGCCCAAGAGACCCAGTACTTC. It is translated as CASSWGLAAQETQYF.

The rearrangement joins TRBV7-6 to TRBJ2-7; 10 bases agree with TRBD1. Germline loops: CDR1 SGHVS, CDR2 FNYEAQ. The CDR3 runs to 14 residues. Trimming took 5 bases from V and 2 from J; bases not matched to a gene: 3. The CDR3 protein is CASSPDRGAYEQYF. In DNA form, the CDR3 reads TGTGCCAGCAGCCCGGACAGGGGGGCCTACGAGCAGTACTTC.

The rearrangement joins TRBV27 to TRBJ1-6, with 7 bases identical to TRBD1. Looked up from germline, CDR1 is MNHEY and CDR2 is SMNVEV (reference sequence). The CDR3 runs 21 residues. The junction had 19 bases not matched to a gene; V was cut back by 5 bases and J by 0 bases. Written as DNA, the CDR3 is TGTGCCAGCAGTCCCCTCAACAGGACAGGACCAGAGTTCTCCTATAATTCACCCCTCCACTTT. Protein: CASSPLNRTGPEFSYNSPLHF.

The chain is built from TRBV6-5 and TRBJ1-1, with D unresolved. CDR3 length equals 14 residues. V shed 4 bases and J shed 3 bases, with 12 bases lying between them. Germline V gives CDR1 MNHEY, CDR2 SVGAGI. The CDR3 DNA reads as TGTGCCAGCAGTTCCACCGACTGGGACACTGAAGCTTTCTTT. Protein product: CASSSTDWDTEAFF.

The CDR3 nucleotides are TGTGCCAGCAGCTTCCTCCGTGGACAGCAACTACATTTT. This gives the protein CASSFLRGQQLHF. The chain has TRBV3-1 (or the pseudogene TRBV3-2) and TRBJ1-5, with a possible D match to TRBD1 (6 bases). Germline CDR1 LGHDT, CDR2 YNNKEL (reference sequence). This CDR3 has 13 residues. V shed 5 bases and J shed 16 bases, with 21 bases lying between them.